The 17 T cell receptor beta chains given below trace back to one sample, sequenced in a study of T cell responses to AZD1222 COVID-19 vaccine. Some clones are missing from TCRdb's copy, which holds only in-frame ones; the method was immunoSEQ multiplex PCR. This table holds 120,000 to 150,000 clones, approximately 78% found once. This specimen consisted of peripheral blood, obtained on day 0 of MenACWY control vaccination. Receptor source: an adult in good health.

With regard to this clone: One end of the junction varies from germline; a read error may be responsible. The chain couples TRBV5-1 to TRBJ2-1; 11 bases are shared with TRBD1. Germline-derived CDR1 and CDR2 are SGHRS and YFSETQ. This CDR3 region has 16 residues. This CDR3 reads CARSWGPGQGGNEQFF. The CDR3, as DNA: TGCGCCCGCAGCTGGGGCCCGGGACAGGGGGGTAATGAGCAGTTCTTC.

The chain recombines TRBV2 with TRBJ2-2; no reliable D call. Between the trimmed V and J ends, which lost 9 bases and 0 bases, there was a span of 11 bases. The CDR3 consists of 14 residues. The germline CDR1 and CDR2 sequences are SNHLY and FYNNEI. This CDR3 reads CASLPDANTGELFF. In DNA, the CDR3 is TGTGCCAGTCTCCCCGATGCGAACACCGGGGAGCTGTTTTTT.

The rearrangement uses TRBV28 and TRBJ1-2, with D possibly TRBD1 on 6 matching bases. Germline CDR1 is MDHEN and CDR2 is SYDVKM. Trimming cost V 7 bases and J 5 bases, with 17 bases left between them. This CDR3 contains 14 residues. The DNA for the CDR3 is TGTGCCAGCACCCTAAGGGGGATGTATTATGGCTACACCTTC. As protein: CASTLRGMYYGYTF.

The rearrangement uses TRBV5-1 and TRBJ2-3; a possible D gene is TRBD2 (6 bases). The CDR3 loop spans 15 amino acids. Germline lookup yields CDR1 SGHRS and CDR2 YFSETQ. Trimming left V 2 bases short and J 0 bases short, with 10 bases between. Here the CDR3 reads CASSLLARSTDTQYF. In nucleotides, the CDR3 is TGCGCCAGCAGCTTACTAGCACGAAGCACAGATACGCAGTATTTT.

V and J are TRBV3-1 (or the pseudogene TRBV3-2) and TRBJ2-1, with 9 bases identical to TRBD1. CDR3 length equals 17 residues. Germline V lookup: CDR1 LGHDT, CDR2 YNNKEL (reference sequence). V shed 4 bases, J shed 8 bases, and the junction held 15 bases outside the gene matches. CDR3 amino acids: CASSRPTGTGFRDEQFF. The DNA of the CDR3 is TGTGCCAGCAGCCGCCCCACCGGGACAGGGTTCCGAGATGAGCAGTTCTTC.

Concerning this clone: Other DNA sequences from this sample encode an identical CDR3 as well. This chain joins TRBV19 and TRBJ2-2; D may be TRBD1 or TRBD2 (5 bases each). V dropped 6 bases and J dropped 0 bases, with 11 bases sitting between them. In germline, CDR1 is LNHDA, CDR2 SQIVND (reference sequence). This CDR3 is built from 15 residues. CDR3 coding DNA: TGTGCCAGTAGAACCGGGACGGCGAACACCGGGGAGCTGTTTTTT. Amino acid sequence: CASRTGTANTGELFF.

The CDR3 protein is CASSQEQGARGNTIYF. CDR3 in DNA: TGTGCCAGCAGCCAAGAACAGGGAGCCCGGGGAAACACCATATATTTT. This chain uses TRBV4-2 with TRBJ1-3; tentatively, D is TRBD1 (6 bases). This CDR3 comprises 16 residues. Trimming removed 0 bases from V and 4 bases from J, with 13 bases in between. Germline V gene sequence: CDR1 LGHNA, CDR2 YNFKEQ.

The chain employs TRBV5-4 and TRBJ2-1, with TRBD1 as a possible D gene (5 bases). Trimming stripped 5 bases from V and 1 base from J, with 13 bases between. The CDR3 consists of 15 residues. Germline loops: CDR1 SGHNT, CDR2 YYREEE (reference sequence). CDR3 in amino acids: CASRSQGASYNEQFF. The CDR3 DNA follows: TGTGCCAGCAGGAGCCAGGGTGCGTCCTACAATGAGCAGTTCTTC. Full variable domain (remainder filled in from reference TRBV5-4 and TRBJ2-1): ETGVTQSPTHLIKTRGQQVTLRCSSQSGHNTVSWYQQALGQGPQFIFQYYREEENGRGNFPPRFSGLQFPNYSSELNVNALELDDSALYLCASRSQGASYNEQFFGPGTRLTVL.

The gene calls are TRBV6-5 and TRBJ2-5, with D tentatively TRBD1 (6 bases). The V gene's germline CDR1 is MNHEY and CDR2 SVGAGI. V was cut by 0 bases and J by 4 bases, with 15 bases left in between. The CDR3 sequence is 16 residues long. The CDR3 bases are TGTGCCAGCAGTTACTCGAGCAGGGGCGATATAGAGACCCAGTACTTC. This encodes CASSYSSRGDIETQYF.

The chain is built from TRBV6-5 and TRBJ1-3; D is undetermined. The germline V gene encodes CDR1 MNHEY and CDR2 SVGAGI. The CDR3 extends over 14 amino acids. V was cut by 3 bases and J by 0 bases, with 6 bases left in between. This CDR3 is CASSYAYSGNTIYF. The CDR3 DNA is TGTGCCAGCAGTTATGCGTACTCTGGAAACACCATATATTTT.

The chain joins TRBV24-1 to TRBJ1-1; 7 nucleotides match TRBD1. The junction had 10 bases not matched to a gene; V was cut back by 6 bases and J by 7 bases. CDR3 size: 14 residues. The germline V gene has CDR1 KGHDR and CDR2 SFDVKD. This CDR3 reads CATSQGGPYSEAFF. CDR3 DNA sequence: TGTGCCACCAGTCAGGGGGGCCCCTATAGTGAAGCTTTCTTT.

The rearrangement uses TRBV5-4 and TRBJ2-3; 10 nucleotides match TRBD2. The junction had 1 base not matched to a gene; V was cut back by 1 base and J by 2 bases. The CDR3 runs to 15 residues. Germline lookup yields CDR1 SGHNT and CDR2 YYREEE (reference sequence). In nucleotides, the CDR3 is TGTGCCAGCAGCTTGACTAGCGGGAACACAGATACGCAGTATTTT. This translates into CASSLTSGNTDTQYF. Variable domain in full (rest from reference TRBV5-4 and TRBJ2-3): ETGVTQSPTHLIKTRGQQVTLRCSSQSGHNTVSWYQQALGQGPQFIFQYYREEENGRGNFPPRFSGLQFPNYSSELNVNALELDDSALYLCASSLTSGNTDTQYFGPGTRLTVL.

J is TRBJ1-4 and V is TRBV6-5; D gene unclear. Trimming pared 0 bases from V and 3 bases from J, leaving 2 bases between. Germline V lookup: CDR1 MNHEY, CDR2 SVGAGI. The CDR3 consists of 13 residues. CDR3 in DNA: TGTGCCAGCAGTTACTCCCCTAATGAAAAACTGTTTTTT. It specifies CASSYSPNEKLFF.

This clone has a single count. The V gene is TRBV7-8, the J gene TRBJ1-2, with 9 positions matching TRBD1. Germline V gene data show CDR1 as SGHVS and CDR2 as FQNEAQ. CDR3 size: 15 residues. With V trimmed by 4 bases and J by 7 bases, 10 bases remained unmatched. Written as DNA, the CDR3 is TGTGCCAGCAGCTCCCGGGATCCGGGACAGGGTGGCTACACCTTC. Protein sequence: CASSSRDPGQGGYTF.

This chain connects TRBV27 to TRBJ1-6; possibly TRBD1 for D (6 bases). Trimming removed 5 bases from V and 7 bases from J, with 9 bases in between. Germline V gene sequence: CDR1 MNHEY, CDR2 SMNVEV (reference sequence). The CDR3 has 13 amino acids. This CDR3 reads CASSKGDNSPLHF. CDR3 in DNA: TGTGCCAGCAGTAAGGGGGACAATTCACCCCTCCACTTT.

The CDR3 reads CASSLTHPDTQYF. CDR3 in DNA: TGTGCCAGCAGCTTAACACACCCAGATACGCAGTATTTT. The chain employs TRBV7-6 and TRBJ2-3; D remains ambiguous. V was trimmed by 2 bases and J by 4 bases, leaving 7 bases between them. CDR1 SGHVS and CDR2 FNYEAQ come from the germline V gene. The CDR3 totals 13 residues.

The chain combines TRBV15 with TRBJ2-4; possibly TRBD1 or TRBD2 for D (5 bases each). Trimming left V 2 bases short and J 7 bases short, with 18 bases between. CDR3 length equals 16 residues. Germline values: CDR1 LNHNV, CDR2 YYDKDF (reference sequence). The CDR3 sequence: CATSRYHQGWENIQYF. Written as DNA, the CDR3 is TGTGCCACCAGCAGATACCACCAGGGATGGGAGAACATTCAGTACTTC.